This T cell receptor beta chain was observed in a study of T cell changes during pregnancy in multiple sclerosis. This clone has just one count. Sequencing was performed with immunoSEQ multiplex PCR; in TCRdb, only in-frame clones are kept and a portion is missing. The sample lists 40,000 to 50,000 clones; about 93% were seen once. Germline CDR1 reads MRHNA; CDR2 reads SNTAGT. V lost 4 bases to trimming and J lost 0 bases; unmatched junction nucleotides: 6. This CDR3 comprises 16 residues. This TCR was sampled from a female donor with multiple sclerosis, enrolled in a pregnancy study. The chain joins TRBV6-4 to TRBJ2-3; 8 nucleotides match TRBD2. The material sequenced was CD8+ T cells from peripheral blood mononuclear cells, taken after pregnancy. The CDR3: CASSVSSGGSTDTQYF. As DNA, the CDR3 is TGTGCCAGCAGTGTCTCAAGCGGGGGTAGCACAGATACGCAGTATTTT.